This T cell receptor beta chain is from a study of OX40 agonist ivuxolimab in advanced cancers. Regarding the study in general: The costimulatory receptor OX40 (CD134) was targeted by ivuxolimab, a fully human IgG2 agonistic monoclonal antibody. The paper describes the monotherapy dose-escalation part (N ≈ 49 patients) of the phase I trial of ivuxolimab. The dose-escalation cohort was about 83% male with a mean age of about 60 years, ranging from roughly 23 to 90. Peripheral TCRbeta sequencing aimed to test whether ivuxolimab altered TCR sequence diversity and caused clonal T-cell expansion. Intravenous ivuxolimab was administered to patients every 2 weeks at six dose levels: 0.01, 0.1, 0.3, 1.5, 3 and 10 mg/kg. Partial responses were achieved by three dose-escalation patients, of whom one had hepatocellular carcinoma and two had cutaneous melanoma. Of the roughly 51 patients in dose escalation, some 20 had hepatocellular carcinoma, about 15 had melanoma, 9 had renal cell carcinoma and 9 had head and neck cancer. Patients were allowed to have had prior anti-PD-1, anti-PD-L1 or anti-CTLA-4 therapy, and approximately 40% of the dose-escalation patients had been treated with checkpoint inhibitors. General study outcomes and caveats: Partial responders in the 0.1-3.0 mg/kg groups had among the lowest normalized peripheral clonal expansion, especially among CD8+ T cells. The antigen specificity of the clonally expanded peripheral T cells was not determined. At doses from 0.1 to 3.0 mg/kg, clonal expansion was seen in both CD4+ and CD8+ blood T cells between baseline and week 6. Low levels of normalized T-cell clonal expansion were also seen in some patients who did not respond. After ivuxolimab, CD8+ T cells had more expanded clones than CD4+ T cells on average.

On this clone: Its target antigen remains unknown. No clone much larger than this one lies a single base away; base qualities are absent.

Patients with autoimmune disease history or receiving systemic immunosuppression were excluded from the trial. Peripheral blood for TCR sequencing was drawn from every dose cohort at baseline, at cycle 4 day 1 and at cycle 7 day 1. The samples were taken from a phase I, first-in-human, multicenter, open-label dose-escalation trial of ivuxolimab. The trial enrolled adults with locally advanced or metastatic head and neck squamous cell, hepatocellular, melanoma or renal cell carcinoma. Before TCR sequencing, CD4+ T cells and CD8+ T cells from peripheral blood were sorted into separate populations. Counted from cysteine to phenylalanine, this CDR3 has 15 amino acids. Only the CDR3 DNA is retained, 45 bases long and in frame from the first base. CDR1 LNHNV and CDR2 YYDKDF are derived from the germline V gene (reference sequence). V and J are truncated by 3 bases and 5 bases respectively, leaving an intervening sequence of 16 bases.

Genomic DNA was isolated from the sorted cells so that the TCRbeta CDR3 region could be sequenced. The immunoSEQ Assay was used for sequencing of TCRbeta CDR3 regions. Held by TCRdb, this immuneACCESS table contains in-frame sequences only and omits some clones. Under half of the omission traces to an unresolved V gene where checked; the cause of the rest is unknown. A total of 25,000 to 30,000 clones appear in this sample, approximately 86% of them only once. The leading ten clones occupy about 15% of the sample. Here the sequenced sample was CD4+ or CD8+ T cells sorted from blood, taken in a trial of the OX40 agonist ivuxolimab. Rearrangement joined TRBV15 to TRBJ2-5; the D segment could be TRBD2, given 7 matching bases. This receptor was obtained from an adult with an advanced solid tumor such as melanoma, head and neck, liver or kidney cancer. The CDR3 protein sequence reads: CATSSPGGAGETQYF. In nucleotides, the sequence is TGTGCCACCAGCAGCCCTGGGGGGGCAGGGGAGACCCAGTACTTC.